This T cell receptor (beta chain) was identified during a study of T cells after yellow fever vaccination. For TCR, cDNA came from 5'RACE template switching, which added a universal primer site and UMIs. TCRdb reprocessed the 5' RACE reads via MiXCR and lists one record per CDR3 protein. In the table there are 400,000 to 450,000 distinct CDR3 sequences, around a sixth of which are singletons. Whole-study results and caveats: Highly abundant clonotypes carried over from the bulk population could end up in FACS-sorted repertoires as contaminants.

Per germline, CDR1 DFQATT and CDR2 SNEGSKA (reference sequence). There are 15 residues in the CDR3. Trimming took 0 bases from V and 8 from J, leaving 18 bases between them. Turning to this clonotype: Its specificity is not known.

The material sequenced was PBMCs, taken before the yellow fever booster vaccination. The TCR sequence derives from a young man who received the YFV17D yellow fever vaccine. V gene TRBV20-1 combines with J gene TRBJ2-3; the D gene is possibly TRBD2 (6 bases). The CDR3 DNA reads as TGCAGTGCTAGAGATGGGCAGGGACCGGGGGTTACGCAGTATTTT. Translated: CSARDGQGPGVTQYF.